A selection of T cell receptor beta chains follows, all from one sample in a study of blood T cell repertoires in COVID-19. The data were produced by immunoSEQ multiplex PCR, yet TCRdb's version contains in-frame clones alone and is incomplete. In the table there are about 120,000 clones, roughly 84% of which are singletons. Sequenced material: PBMCs or T cells enriched from blood (not recorded which). The receptor source for this set is a woman in her twenties or thirties who had recovered from COVID-19. Both conserved end residues are part of each CDR3. The D gene is left open where the match is weak. The listing skips clone size in some rows; elsewhere it reads once, few, many or a size class.

TRBJ2-1 - TRBV27 - TGTGCCAGCAGTCTCCCGGGCTACAATGAGCAGTTCTTC CASSLPGYNEQFF
TRBJ2-7 - TRBV6-4 - TGTGCCAGCAGTGGGGACACCCCCTACGAGCAGTACTTC CASSGDTPYEQYF
TRBJ1-1 - TRBV2 - TGTGCCAGCAGGGGACAGAACACTGAAGCTTTCTTT CASRGQNTEAFF
TRBJ1-3 - TRBV18 TRBD1 TGTGCCAGCTCCCTGACAGGGGCGGCCTCTGGAAACACCATATATTTT CASSLTGAASGNTIYF
TRBJ1-1 - TRBV25-1 TRBD1 TGTGCCAGCAGTGTTAGAACAGGGGGGACTGAAGCTTTCTTT CASSVRTGGTEAFF
TRBJ1-3 - TRBV11-1 - TGTGCCAGCAGTCCTGGCTTAAGAACGTCTGGAAACACCATATATTTT CASSPGLRTSGNTIYF
TRBJ1-1 - TRBV6-5 - TGTGCCAGCAGAGGACCCGCAGGGGCCAACACTGAAGCTTTCTTT CASRGPAGANTEAFF
TRBJ1-4 - TRBV6-5 TRBD1 TGTGCCAGCAGTTACGGGACAGGGGGAGGTGAAAAACTGTTTTTT CASSYGTGGGEKLFF
TRBJ2-7 - TRBV7-9 - TGTGCCAGCAGCGTCCACTACGAGCAGTACTTC CASSVHYEQYF
TRBJ2-1 few TRBV19 - TGTGCCAGTAGTATCTATACGAGCTCCTACAATGAGCAGTTCTTC CASSIYTSSYNEQFF
TRBJ2-7 many TRBV27 - TGTGCCAGCAGTTTCTCTAGCGCCTCCTACGAGCAGTACTTC CASSFSSASYEQYF
TRBJ2-7 - TRBV5-1 TRBD1 TGCGCCAGCAGCCTATATAACAGGGGACCCCACGAGCAGTACTTC CASSLYNRGPHEQYF
TRBJ1-1 - TRBV28 TRBD1 TGTGCCAGCAGTTACCTAAGGGGGCGGAACACTGAAGCTTTCTTT CASSYLRGRNTEAFF
TRBJ2-2 - TRBV5-6 TRBD2 TGTGCCAGCAGCTTGTTTCCGGGACTACCTACCGGGGAGCTGTTTTTT CASSLFPGLPTGELFF
TRBJ1-1 - TRBV5-1 TRBD1 TGCGCCAGCAGCTTGGAGGAGGGGGCGAGGACTGAAGCTTTCTTT CASSLEEGARTEAFF
TRBJ1-2 - TRBV5-5 - TGTGCCAGCAGCTTGGCCTGGGAGAGGAATAACTATGGCTACACCTTC CASSLAWERNNYGYTF
TRBJ2-7 - TRBV4-2 TRBD2 TGTGCCAGCAGCCAAGAGAGCGGGAGCGGTGGATTCGAGCAGTACTTC CASSQESGSGGFEQYF
TRBJ2-7 few TRBV7-2 TRBD1 TGTGCCAGCAGCTTGGGCCCAGGGGGTCCCCACGAGCAGTACTTC CASSLGPGGPHEQYF
TRBJ1-2 - TRBV6-5 - TGTGCCAGCAGTTACGGGGGCGCGGACTATGGCTACACCTTC CASSYGGADYGYTF
TRBJ1-1 - TRBV7-9 - TGTGCCAGCAGTCGGGGGGATACTGAAGCTTTCTTT CASSRGDTEAFF
TRBJ2-1 - TRBV7-6 TRBD2 TGTGCCAGCAGCTTACAACTAGCGGGCTGGGGCTCCTACAATGAGCAGTTCTTC CASSLQLAGWGSYNEQFF
TRBJ2-5 - TRBV5-1 - TGCGCCAGCGGTCCCCCCCGGGGTGAGACCCAGTACTTC CASGPPRGETQYF
TRBJ2-7 - TRBV7-9 TRBD1 TGTGCCAGCAGCGAACCGGGACAGGGATCCTACGAGCAGTACTTC CASSEPGQGSYEQYF
TRBJ2-3 few TRBV6-2/TRBV6-3 TRBD1 TGTGCCAGCAGTCGGGACAGGGTCACAGATACGCAGTATTTT CASSRDRVTDTQYF
TRBJ1-2 - TRBV7-8 - TGTGCCAGCAGCCCCTATGGAGGGGAGGCCTATGGCTACACCTTC CASSPYGGEAYGYTF
TRBJ1-6 - TRBV6-5 TRBD1 TGTGCCAGCAGTTACTCGGTGGGACAGGATAATTCACCCCTCCACTTT CASSYSVGQDNSPLHF
TRBJ2-1 - TRBV10-3 - TGTGCCATCAGTGAGAAGGCGGGAAGCTCCTACAATGAGCAGTTCTTC CAISEKAGSSYNEQFF
TRBJ2-3 many TRBV4-1 TRBD2 TGCGCCAGCAGCCAGGAGAGACTAGCGGGAGTCATAGATACGCAGTATTTT CASSQERLAGVIDTQYF
TRBJ2-1 once TRBV11-2 - TGTGCCAGCAGCTTAGATCGTGGAGACAATGAGCAGTTCTTC CASSLDRGDNEQFF
TRBJ1-5 - TRBV18 - TGTGCCAGCTCACCACCGGGGGGGTCGAATCAGCCCCAGCATTTT CASSPPGGSNQPQHF
TRBJ1-1 - TRBV19 TRBD1 TGTGCCAGTAAGGACAGGGGGCTTACTGAAGCTTTCTTT CASKDRGLTEAFF
TRBJ1-1 - TRBV4-1 TRBD1 TGCGCCAGCAGCACCCACAGGGGCAAGAACACTGAAGCTTTCTTT CASSTHRGKNTEAFF
TRBJ1-1 - TRBV7-9 - TGTGCCAGCAGCTTAGACAGGTCGAACACTGAAGCTTTCTTT CASSLDRSNTEAFF
TRBJ1-2 - TRBV19 - TGTGCCAGCCACCGCTCGCGGACTAACTATGGCTACACCTTC CASHRSRTNYGYTF
TRBJ1-2 - TRBV18 - TGTGCCAGCTCACCACCAGGGGTTTATGGCTACACCTTC CASSPPGVYGYTF
TRBJ2-1 - TRBV28 TRBD2 TGTGCCAGCAGCCCCCAGGGTAGCGGGAGGGATATAAATGAGCAGTTCTTC CASSPQGSGRDINEQFF
TRBJ2-3 - TRBV19 TRBD2 TGTGCCAGTAGTGTGACTAGCGGGATCACAGATACGCAGTATTTT CASSVTSGITDTQYF
TRBJ1-3 once TRBV10-1 - TGCGCCAGCAGTGGACGACAGGTCCCTGGAAACACCATATATTTT CASSGRQVPGNTIYF
TRBJ2-1 once TRBV4-1 TRBD2 TGCGCCACTCGACTAGCGGGAGATAATGAGCAGTTCTTC CATRLAGDNEQFF
TRBJ2-3 - TRBV20-1 - TGCAGTGCTAGCCGGGAGAACAGGGGGTATTTT CSASRENRGYF
TRBJ1-1 few TRBV29-1 - TGCAGCGTTGCCACAGGGAAAGCTTTCTTT CSVATGKAFF
TRBJ2-7 - TRBV29-1 - TGCAGCGTTGAAGGGACAGAGGAGCAGTACTTC CSVEGTEEQYF
TRBJ2-7 - TRBV11-1 TRBD2 TGTGCCAGCAGAGGCGGGGGGAGCTCCTACGAGCAGTACTTC CASRGGGSSYEQYF
TRBJ2-2 once TRBV24-1 TRBD2 TGTGCCACCAGTGATTCTAGCGGGGTCAGGACCGGGGAGCTGTTTTTT CATSDSSGVRTGELFF
TRBJ2-1 few TRBV7-3 - TGTGCCAGCAGCCGAGAGCCCGGGACTTACAATGAGCAGTTCTTC CASSREPGTYNEQFF